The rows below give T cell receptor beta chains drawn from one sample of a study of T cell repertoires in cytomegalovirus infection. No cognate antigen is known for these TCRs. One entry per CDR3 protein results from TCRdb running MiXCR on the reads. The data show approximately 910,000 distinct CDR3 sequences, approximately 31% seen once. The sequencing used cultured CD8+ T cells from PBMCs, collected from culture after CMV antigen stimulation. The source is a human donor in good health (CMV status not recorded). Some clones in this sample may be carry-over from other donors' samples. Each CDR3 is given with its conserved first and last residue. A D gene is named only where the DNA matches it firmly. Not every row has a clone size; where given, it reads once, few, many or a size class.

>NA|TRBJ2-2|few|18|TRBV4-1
CASSPRLNREIKTGELFF
TGCGCCAGCAGCCCTCGGTTAAACAGGGAGATTAAGACCGGGGAGCTGTTTTTT
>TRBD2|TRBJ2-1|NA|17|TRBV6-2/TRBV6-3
CASSYPSLAGAYNEQFF
TGTGCCAGCAGTTACCCCTCCCTGGCGGGGGCCTACAATGAGCAGTTCTTC
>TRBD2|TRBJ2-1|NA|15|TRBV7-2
CASSFSSGEGNEQFF
TGTGCCAGCAGCTTTTCCAGCGGGGAGGGCAATGAGCAGTTCTTC
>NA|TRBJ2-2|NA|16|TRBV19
CASSGTGTENTGELFF
TGTGCCAGTAGTGGTACCGGGACGGAGAACACCGGGGAGCTGTTTTTT
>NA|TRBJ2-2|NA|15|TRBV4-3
CASSQVTGNTGELFF
TGCGCCAGCAGCCAAGTAACAGGGAACACCGGGGAGCTGTTTTTT
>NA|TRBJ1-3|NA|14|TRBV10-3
CAISEGGSGNTIYF
TGTGCCATCAGTGAAGGGGGGTCTGGAAACACCATATATTTT
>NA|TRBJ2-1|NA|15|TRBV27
CATGGEEGTYNEQFF
TGTGCCACCGGCGGGGAGGAGGGGACCTACAATGAGCAGTTCTTC
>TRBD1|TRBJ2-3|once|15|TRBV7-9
CASSAGTGIIDTQYF
TGTGCCAGCAGCGCCGGGACAGGGATTATAGATACGCAGTATTTT
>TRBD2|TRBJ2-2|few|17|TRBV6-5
CASSYANLAGGTGELFF
TGTGCCAGCAGTTACGCGAACCTAGCGGGGGGCACCGGGGAGCTGTTTTTT
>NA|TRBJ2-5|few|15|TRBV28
CASSFRGGLQETQYF
TGTGCCAGCAGTTTCAGGGGAGGGTTGCAAGAGACCCAGTACTTC
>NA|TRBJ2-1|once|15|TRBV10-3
CAITVRGFDVNEQFF
TGTGCCATCACGGTTAGGGGTTTCGATGTCAATGAGCAGTTCTTC
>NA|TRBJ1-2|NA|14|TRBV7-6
CASFNEAGGRGYTF
TGTGCCAGCTTCAATGAAGCCGGGGGGAGGGGCTACACCTTC
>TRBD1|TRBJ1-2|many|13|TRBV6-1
CASSDQGVGGYTF
TGTGCCAGCAGTGATCAGGGGGTCGGGGGCTACACCTTC
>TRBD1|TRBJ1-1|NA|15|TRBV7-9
CASSSPGPGGTEAFF
TGTGCCAGCAGCTCACCGGGCCCAGGGGGCACTGAAGCTTTCTTT
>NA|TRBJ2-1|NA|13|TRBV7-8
CASSTIEYNEQFF
TGTGCCAGCAGCACCATAGAATACAATGAGCAGTTCTTC
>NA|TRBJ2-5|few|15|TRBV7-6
CASSFLSKPEETQYF
TGTGCCAGCAGCTTCCTGTCCAAGCCGGAAGAGACCCAGTACTTC
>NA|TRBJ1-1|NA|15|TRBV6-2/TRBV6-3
CASCYEKGVFTEAFF
TGTGCCAGCTGTTACGAAAAGGGGGTTTTCACTGAAGCTTTCTTT
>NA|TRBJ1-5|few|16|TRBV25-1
CASSEGELHSNQPQHF
TGTGCCAGCAGTGAAGGGGAACTACATAGCAATCAGCCCCAGCATTTT
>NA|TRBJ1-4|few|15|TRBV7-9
CASSTGPRSNEKLFF
TGTGCCAGCAGCACCGGACCGAGGTCGAATGAAAAACTGTTTTTT
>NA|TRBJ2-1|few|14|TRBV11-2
CASSSSRLGNEQFF
TGTGCCAGCAGCTCCTCCCGGCTTGGGAATGAGCAGTTCTTC
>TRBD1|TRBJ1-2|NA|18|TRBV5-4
CASRARGGQEPFNYGYTF
TGTGCCAGCAGAGCCCGGGGGGGACAGGAACCTTTTAACTATGGCTACACCTTC
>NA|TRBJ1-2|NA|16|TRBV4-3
CASSQEGGSLSYGYTF
TGCGCCAGCAGCCAAGAAGGAGGGAGCCTGAGCTATGGCTACACCTTC
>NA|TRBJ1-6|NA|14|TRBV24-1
CATSVAGPLPPLHF
TGTGCCACCAGTGTCGCCGGGCCACTGCCACCCCTCCACTTC
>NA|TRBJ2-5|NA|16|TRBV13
CASRAWDSAWGETQYF
TGTGCCAGCAGGGCCTGGGACTCCGCGTGGGGAGAGACCCAGTACTTC
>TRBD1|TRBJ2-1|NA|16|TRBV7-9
CASSSLRQGAYNEQFF
TGTGCCAGCAGCTCCCTACGACAGGGGGCTTACAATGAGCAGTTCTTC
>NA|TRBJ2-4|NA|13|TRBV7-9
CASSSRGSNIQYF
TGTGCCAGCAGCTCAAGGGGTTCAAACATTCAGTACTTC
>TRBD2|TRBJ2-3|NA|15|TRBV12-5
CASGLAGANSDTQYF
TGTGCTAGTGGTCTAGCGGGGGCAAACAGTGATACGCAGTATTTT
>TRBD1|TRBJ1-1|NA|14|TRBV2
CASRADRGRTEAFF
TGTGCCAGCAGGGCGGACAGGGGGAGAACTGAAGCTTTCTTT
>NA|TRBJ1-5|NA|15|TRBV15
CATSQSRFSGQPQHF
TGTGCCACCTCACAGAGTAGGTTTTCGGGTCAGCCCCAGCATTTT
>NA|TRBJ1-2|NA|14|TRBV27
CASSFGGAANGYTF
TGTGCCAGCAGTTTTGGAGGGGCGGCAAATGGCTACACCTTC
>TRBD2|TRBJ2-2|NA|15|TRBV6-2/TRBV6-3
CASSYLAGDTGELFF
TGTGCCAGCAGTTACCTAGCGGGGGACACCGGGGAGCTGTTTTTT
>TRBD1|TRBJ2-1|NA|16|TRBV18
CASSRQGTESYNEQFF
TGTGCCAGCTCCCGGCAGGGGACAGAATCTTACAATGAGCAGTTCTTC
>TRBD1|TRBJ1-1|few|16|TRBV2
CASSERPGGGNTEAFF
TGTGCCAGCAGTGAAAGGCCAGGGGGCGGGAACACTGAAGCTTTCTTT
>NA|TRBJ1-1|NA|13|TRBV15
CATSLGVGTEAFF
TGTGCCACCAGCCTTGGGGTGGGCACTGAAGCTTTCTTT
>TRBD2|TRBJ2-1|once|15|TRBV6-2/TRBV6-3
CASSLRTRSGNEQFF
TGTGCCAGCAGTTTGAGGACTAGGTCAGGGAATGAGCAGTTCTTC
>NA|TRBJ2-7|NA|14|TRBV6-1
CASSENAPGYEQYF
TGTGCCAGCAGTGAAAACGCGCCAGGGTACGAGCAGTACTTC
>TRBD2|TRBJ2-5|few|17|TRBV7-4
CASSSTTSGGLGETQYF
TGTGCCAGCAGCTCCACTACTAGCGGGGGGCTGGGAGAGACCCAGTACTTC
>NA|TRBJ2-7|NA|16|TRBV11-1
CASSLNLSSGDRKQYF
TGTGCCAGCAGCTTAAACCTTTCTAGCGGGGACAGGAAGCAGTACTTC
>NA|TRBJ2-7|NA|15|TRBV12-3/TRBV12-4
CASSRTKLDGEEQYF
TGTGCCAGCAGCCGGACAAAACTGGATGGGGAAGAGCAGTACTTC
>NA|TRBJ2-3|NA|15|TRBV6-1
CASSGTHLGTDTQYF
TGTGCCAGCAGTGGGACCCATCTGGGCACAGATACGCAGTATTTT
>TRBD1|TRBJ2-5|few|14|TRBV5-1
CASSFGDRVETQYF
TGCGCCAGCAGCTTTGGTGACAGGGTGGAGACCCAGTACTTC
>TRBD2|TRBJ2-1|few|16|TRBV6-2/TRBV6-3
CASSYPRGGPYNEQFF
TGTGCCAGCAGTTACCCCCGCGGGGGACCCTACAATGAGCAGTTCTTC